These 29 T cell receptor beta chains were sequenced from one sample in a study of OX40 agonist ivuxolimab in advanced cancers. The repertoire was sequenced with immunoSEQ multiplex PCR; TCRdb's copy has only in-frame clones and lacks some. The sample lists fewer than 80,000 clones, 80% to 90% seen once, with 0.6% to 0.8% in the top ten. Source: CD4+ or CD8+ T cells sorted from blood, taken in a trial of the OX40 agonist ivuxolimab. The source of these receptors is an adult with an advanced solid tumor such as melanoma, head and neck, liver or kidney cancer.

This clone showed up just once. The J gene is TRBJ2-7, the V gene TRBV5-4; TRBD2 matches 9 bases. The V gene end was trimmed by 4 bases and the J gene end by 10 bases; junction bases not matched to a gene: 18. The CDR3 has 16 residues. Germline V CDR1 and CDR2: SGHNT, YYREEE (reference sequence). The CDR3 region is CASSSSGGIQGVRQYF. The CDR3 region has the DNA TGTGCCAGCAGCAGCAGCGGGGGGATCCAGGGGGTTCGCCAGTACTTC. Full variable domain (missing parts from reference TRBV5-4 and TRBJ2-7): ETGVTQSPTHLIKTRGQQVTLRCSSQSGHNTVSWYQQALGQGPQFIFQYYREEENGRGNFPPRFSGLQFPNYSSELNVNALELDDSALYLCASSSSGGIQGVRQYFGPGTRLTVT.

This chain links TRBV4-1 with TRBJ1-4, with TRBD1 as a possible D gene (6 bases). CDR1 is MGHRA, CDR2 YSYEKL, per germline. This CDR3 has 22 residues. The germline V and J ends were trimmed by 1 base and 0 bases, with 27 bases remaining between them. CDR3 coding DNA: TGCGCCAGCAGCCAAGGAGGGGGGAAAGGAGCTGATCTAAGGGCAACTAATGAAAAACTGTTTTTT. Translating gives CASSQGGGKGADLRATNEKLFF.

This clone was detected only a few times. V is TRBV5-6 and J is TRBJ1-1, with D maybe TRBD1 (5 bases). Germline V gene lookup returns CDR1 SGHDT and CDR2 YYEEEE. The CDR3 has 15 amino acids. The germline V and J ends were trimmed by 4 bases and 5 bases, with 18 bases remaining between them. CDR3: CASSTWQGGGTEAFF. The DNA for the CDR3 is TGTGCCAGCAGCACGTGGCAGGGAGGAGGGACTGAAGCTTTCTTT.

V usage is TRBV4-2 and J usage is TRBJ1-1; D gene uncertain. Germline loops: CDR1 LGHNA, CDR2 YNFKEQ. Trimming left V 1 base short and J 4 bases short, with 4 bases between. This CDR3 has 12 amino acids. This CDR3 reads CASSQVATEAFF. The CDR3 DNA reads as TGTGCCAGCAGCCAAGTTGCCACTGAAGCTTTCTTT.

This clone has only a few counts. The CDR3 DNA sequence: TGTGCCAGCCGACACCCAAGGACAATAACTAACTATGGCTACACCTTC. It encodes CASRHPRTITNYGYTF. The chain links TRBV19 to TRBJ1-2, with D perhaps matching TRBD1 (5 bases). This CDR3 is built from 16 residues. CDR1 LNHDA and CDR2 SQIVND come from the germline V gene (reference sequence). Trimming shortened V by 9 bases and J by 0 bases, and 20 bases separated the two germline ends.

The CDR3 sequence: CASSYSQANTEAFF. The DNA for the CDR3 is TGTGCCAGCAGTTACTCCCAGGCGAACACTGAAGCTTTCTTT. The V and J genes are TRBV6-5 and TRBJ1-1, with D unresolved. Germline V gene sequence: CDR1 MNHEY, CDR2 SVGAGI. V was trimmed by 0 bases and J by 1 base, leaving 6 bases between them. The CDR3 contains 14 residues.

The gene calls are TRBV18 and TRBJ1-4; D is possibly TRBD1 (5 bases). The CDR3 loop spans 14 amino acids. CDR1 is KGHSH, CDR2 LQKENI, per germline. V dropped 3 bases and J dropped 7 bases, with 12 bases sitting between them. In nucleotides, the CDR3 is TGTGCCAGCTCACCGAGTAGGGGCGTTGAAAAACTGTTTTTT. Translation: CASSPSRGVEKLFF.

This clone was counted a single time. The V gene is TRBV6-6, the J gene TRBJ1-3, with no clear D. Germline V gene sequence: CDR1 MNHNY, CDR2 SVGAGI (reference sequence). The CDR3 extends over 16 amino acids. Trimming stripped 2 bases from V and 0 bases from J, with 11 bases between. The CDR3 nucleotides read TGTGCCAGCAGTTACGGGCGACGGAGCTCTGGAAACACCATATATTTT. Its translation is CASSYGRRSSGNTIYF.

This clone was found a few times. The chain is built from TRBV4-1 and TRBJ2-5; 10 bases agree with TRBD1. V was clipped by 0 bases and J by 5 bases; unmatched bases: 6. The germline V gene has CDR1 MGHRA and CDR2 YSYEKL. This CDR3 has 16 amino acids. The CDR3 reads CASSQDPGQGKETQYF. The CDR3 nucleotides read TGCGCCAGCAGCCAAGACCCGGGACAGGGGAAGGAGACCCAGTACTTC.

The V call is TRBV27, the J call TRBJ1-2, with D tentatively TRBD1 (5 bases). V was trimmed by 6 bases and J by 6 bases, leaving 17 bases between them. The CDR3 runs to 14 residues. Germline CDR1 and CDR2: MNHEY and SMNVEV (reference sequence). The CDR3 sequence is CASSPSGRRHGYTF. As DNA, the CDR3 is TGTGCCAGCAGCCCATCGGGACGGAGGCATGGCTACACCTTC.

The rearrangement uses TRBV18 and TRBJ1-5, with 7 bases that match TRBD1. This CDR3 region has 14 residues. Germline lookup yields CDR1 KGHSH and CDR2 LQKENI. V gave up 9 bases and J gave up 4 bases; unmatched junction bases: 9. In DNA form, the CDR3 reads TGTGCCAGTAGACCGGGACAGACTAATCAGCCCCAGCATTTT. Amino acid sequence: CASRPGQTNQPQHF.

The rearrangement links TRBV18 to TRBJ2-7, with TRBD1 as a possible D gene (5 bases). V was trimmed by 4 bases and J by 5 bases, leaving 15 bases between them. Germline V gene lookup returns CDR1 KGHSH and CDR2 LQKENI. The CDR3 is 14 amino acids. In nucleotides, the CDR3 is TGTGCCAGCTCACTGCAGGGTTCGGTCGACGAGCAGTACTTC. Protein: CASSLQGSVDEQYF.

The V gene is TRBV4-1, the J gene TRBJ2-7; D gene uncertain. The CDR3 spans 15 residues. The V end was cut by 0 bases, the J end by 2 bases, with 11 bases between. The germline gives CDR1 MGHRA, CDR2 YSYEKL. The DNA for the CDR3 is TGCGCCAGCAGCCAAGATTTTTCAAGTACCTACGAGCAGTACTTC. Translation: CASSQDFSSTYEQYF.

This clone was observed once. CDR3 loop: CSVEMWAANEQFF. In DNA form, the CDR3 reads TGCAGCGTTGAGATGTGGGCAGCTAATGAGCAGTTCTTC. The chain employs TRBV29-1 and TRBJ2-1; D remains unclear. Germline values: CDR1 SQVTM, CDR2 ANQGSEA. The CDR3 has 13 amino acids. V was pared by 3 bases and J by 7 bases, with 13 bases between.

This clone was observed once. The CDR3 region is CASSLVGSTSTDTQYF. The CDR3 DNA sequence: TGTGCCAGCAGCTTAGTAGGTAGCACTAGCACAGATACGCAGTATTTT. The chain links TRBV7-2 to TRBJ2-3; D call uncertain. This CDR3 has 16 amino acids. The V end was cut by 1 base, the J end by 0 bases, with 11 bases between. CDR1 and CDR2 (germline): SGHTA, FQGNSA. The full variable domain, rest sourced from reference TRBV7-2 and TRBJ2-3, is GAGVSQSPSNKVTEKGKDVELRCDPISGHTALYWYRQSLGQGLEFLIYFQGNSAPDKSGLPSDRFSAERTGGSVSTLTIQRTQQEDSAVYLCASSLVGSTSTDTQYFGPGTRLTVL.

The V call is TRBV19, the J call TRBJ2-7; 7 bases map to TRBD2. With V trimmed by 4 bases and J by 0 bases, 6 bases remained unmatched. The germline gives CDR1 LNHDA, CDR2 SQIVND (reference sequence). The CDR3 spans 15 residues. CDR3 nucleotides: TGTGCCAGTAGTAGTGAGCGGGGTAGCTCCTACGAGCAGTACTTC. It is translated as CASSSERGSSYEQYF.

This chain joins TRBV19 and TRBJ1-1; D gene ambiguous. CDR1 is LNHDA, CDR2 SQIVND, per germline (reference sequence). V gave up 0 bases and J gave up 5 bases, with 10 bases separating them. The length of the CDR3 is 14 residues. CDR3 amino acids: CASSIELRGTEAFF. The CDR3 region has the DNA TGTGCCAGTAGTATAGAGCTGCGAGGGACTGAAGCTTTCTTT.

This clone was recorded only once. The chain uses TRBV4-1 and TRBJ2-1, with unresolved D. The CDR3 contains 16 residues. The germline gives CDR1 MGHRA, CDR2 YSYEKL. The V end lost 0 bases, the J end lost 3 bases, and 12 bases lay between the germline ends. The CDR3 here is CASSQDTRPVYNEQFF. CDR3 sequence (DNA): TGCGCCAGCAGCCAAGATACACGCCCAGTCTACAATGAGCAGTTCTTC.

CDR3 sequence reads: CATRLAGANEQFF. The CDR3 DNA reads TGTGCCACAAGACTAGCGGGAGCGAATGAGCAGTTCTTC. The gene calls are TRBV19 and TRBJ2-1; 12 bases line up with TRBD2. CDR3 size: 13 residues. Germline V lookup: CDR1 LNHDA, CDR2 SQIVND (reference sequence). With 10 bases clipped from V and 7 bases from J, the junction kept 5 bases outside the gene matches.

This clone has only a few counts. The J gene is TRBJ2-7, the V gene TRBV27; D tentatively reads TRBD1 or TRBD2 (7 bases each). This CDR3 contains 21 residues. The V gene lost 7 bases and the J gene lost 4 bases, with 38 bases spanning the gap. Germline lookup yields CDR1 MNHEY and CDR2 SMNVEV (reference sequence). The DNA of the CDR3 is TGTGCCAGCATTTACGGTTGCCTCAGGGGGGGCCTCCTACCCGTCGGGTACGAGCAGTACTTC. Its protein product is CASIYGCLRGGLLPVGYEQYF.

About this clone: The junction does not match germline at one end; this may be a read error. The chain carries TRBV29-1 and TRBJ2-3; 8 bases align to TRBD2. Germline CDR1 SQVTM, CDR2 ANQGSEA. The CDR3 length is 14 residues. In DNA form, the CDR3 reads TGCAGCGTGGAAGCGGGAGTTTCCGCAGATACGCAGTATTTT. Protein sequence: CSVEAGVSADTQYF.

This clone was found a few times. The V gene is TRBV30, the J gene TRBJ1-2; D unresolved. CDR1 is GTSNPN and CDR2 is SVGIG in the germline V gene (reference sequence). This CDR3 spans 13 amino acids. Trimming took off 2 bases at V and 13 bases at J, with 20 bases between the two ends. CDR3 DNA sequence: TGTGCCTGGAGTCTTCCAGGCGGTGCGTCGAGCACCTTC. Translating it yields CAWSLPGGASSTF.

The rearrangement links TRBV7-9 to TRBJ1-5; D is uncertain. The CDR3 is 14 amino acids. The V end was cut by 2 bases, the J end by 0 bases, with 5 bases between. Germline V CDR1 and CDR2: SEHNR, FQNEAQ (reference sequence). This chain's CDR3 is CASSLTNSNQPQHF. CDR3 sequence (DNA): TGTGCCAGCAGCTTAACCAATAGCAATCAGCCCCAGCATTTT.

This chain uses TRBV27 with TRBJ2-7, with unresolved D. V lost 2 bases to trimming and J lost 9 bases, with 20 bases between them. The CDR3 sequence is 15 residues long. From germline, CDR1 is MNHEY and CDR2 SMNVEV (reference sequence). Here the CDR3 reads CASSLDPRVASGQYF. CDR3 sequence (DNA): TGTGCCAGCAGTTTAGACCCCCGGGTTGCTTCGGGGCAGTACTTC.

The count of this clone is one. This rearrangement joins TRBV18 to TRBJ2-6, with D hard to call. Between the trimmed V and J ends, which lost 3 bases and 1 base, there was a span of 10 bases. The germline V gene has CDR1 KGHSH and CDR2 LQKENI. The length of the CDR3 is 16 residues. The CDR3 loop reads CASSPIRQSGANVLTF. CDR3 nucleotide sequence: TGTGCCAGCTCACCGATCCGACAATCTGGGGCCAACGTCCTGACTTTC.

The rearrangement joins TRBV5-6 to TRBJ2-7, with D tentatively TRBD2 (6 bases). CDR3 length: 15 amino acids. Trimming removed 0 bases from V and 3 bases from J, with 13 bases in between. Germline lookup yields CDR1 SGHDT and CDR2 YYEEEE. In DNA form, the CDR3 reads TGTGCCAGCAGCTTGGGTCCTGCGGGGAGCTACGAGCAGTACTTC. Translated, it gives CASSLGPAGSYEQYF.

CDR3 coding DNA: TGCGCCAGCAGCCTTCGGACAGGGAGAGTTGACTCTGGAAACACCATATATTTT. Translating it yields CASSLRTGRVDSGNTIYF. This chain connects TRBV4-1 to TRBJ1-3; 8 nucleotides agree with TRBD1. V trimming: 4 bases; J trimming: 0 bases; junction bases outside the gene matches: 11. From germline, CDR1 is MGHRA and CDR2 YSYEKL. This CDR3 has 18 amino acids.

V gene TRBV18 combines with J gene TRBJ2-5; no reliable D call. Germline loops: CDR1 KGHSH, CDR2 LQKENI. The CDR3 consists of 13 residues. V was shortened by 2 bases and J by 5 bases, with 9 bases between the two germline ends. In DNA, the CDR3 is TGTGCCAGCTCACCAGTGCTTTCGGAGACCCAGTACTTC. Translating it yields CASSPVLSETQYF.

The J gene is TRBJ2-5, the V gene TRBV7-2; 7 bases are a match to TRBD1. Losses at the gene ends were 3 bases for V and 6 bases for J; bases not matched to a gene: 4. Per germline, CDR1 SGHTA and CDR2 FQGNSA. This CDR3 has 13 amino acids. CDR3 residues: CASSFGQAQTQYF. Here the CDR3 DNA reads TGTGCCAGCAGCTTTGGACAGGCCCAGACCCAGTACTTC.